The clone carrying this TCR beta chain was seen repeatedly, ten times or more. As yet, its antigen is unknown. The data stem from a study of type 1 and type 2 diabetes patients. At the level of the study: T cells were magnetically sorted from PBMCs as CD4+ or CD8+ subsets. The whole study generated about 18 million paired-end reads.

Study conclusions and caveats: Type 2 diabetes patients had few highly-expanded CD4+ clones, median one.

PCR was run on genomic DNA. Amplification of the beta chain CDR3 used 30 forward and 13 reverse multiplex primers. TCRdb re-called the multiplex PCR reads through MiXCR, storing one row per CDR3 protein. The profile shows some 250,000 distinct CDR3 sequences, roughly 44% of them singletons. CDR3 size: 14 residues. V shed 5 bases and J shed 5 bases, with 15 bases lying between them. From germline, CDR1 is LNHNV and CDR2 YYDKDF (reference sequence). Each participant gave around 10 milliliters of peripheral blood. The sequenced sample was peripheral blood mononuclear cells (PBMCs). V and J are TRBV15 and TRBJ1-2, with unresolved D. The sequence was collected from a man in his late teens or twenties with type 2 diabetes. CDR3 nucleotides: TGTGCCACCAGCCCCCACCTGGGAGATTATGGCTACACCTTC. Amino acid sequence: CATSPHLGDYGYTF.